This entry is about one T cell receptor beta chain. This sample's time point: neoterminal ileum biopsy at postoperative endoscopy, about 6 months after surgery. These data are taken from a study of T cell repertoires in ileal Crohn's disease. Sequenced by immunoSEQ multiplex PCR; TCRdb stores in-frame clones only, minus some. The sample has some 11,000 clones, approximately 85% seen once. This TCR came from an adult with Crohn's disease. Input material: ileal tissue.

DNA for the CDR3: TGCGCCAGCAGATGGGCCGGGACAGGGGATGGAGGCTACACCTTC. It translates to CASRWAGTGDGGYTF. The rearrangement links TRBV5-1 to TRBJ1-2, with TRBD1 matching 10 bases. The CDR3 loop spans 15 amino acids. The germline CDR1 and CDR2 sequences are SGHRS and YFSETQ. V shed 5 bases, J shed 8 bases, and the junction held 12 bases outside the gene matches. The whole variable domain, filled in from reference TRBV5-1 and TRBJ1-2, reads KAGVTQTPRYLIKTRGQQVTLSCSPISGHRSVSWYQQTPGQGLQFLFEYFSETQRNKGNFPGRFSGRQFSNSRSEMNVSTLELGDSALYLCASRWAGTGDGGYTFGSGTRLTVV.